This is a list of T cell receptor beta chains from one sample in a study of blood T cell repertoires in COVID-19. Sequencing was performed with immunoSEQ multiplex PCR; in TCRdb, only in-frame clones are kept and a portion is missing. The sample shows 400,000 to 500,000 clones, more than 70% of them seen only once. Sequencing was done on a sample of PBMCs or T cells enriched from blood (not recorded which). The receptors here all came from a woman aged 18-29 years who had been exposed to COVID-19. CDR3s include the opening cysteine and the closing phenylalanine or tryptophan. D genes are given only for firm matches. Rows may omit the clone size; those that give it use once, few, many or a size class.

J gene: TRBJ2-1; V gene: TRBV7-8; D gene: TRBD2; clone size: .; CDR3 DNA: TGTGCCAGCAGCTTAGGGGGACTAGCGGGAGTGAGGTTCTTC; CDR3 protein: CASSLGGLAGVRFF
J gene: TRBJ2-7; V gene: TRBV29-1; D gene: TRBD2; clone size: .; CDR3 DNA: TGCAGCGTTGGCGAGACTAGCGGGCTAGAGCAGTACTTC; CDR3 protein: CSVGETSGLEQYF
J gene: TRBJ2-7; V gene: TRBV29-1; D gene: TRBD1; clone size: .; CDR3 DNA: TGCAGCGCCCGTACAGGTACACAGGGGCCGGACGAGCAGTACTTC; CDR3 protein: CSARTGTQGPDEQYF
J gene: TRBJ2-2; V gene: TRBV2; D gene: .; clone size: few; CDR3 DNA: TGTGCCAGCAGTGGACCTAGGTCGGGGGAGCTGTTTTTT; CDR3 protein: CASSGPRSGELFF
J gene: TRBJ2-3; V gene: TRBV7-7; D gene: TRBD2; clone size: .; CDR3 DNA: TGTGCTAGCAGCCCTAGCGGGGGGATAGATACGCAGTATTTT; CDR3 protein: CASSPSGGIDTQYF
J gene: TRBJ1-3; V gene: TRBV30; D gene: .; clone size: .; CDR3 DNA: TGTGCCTGGAATAATCTACTCCGGACAGCTGGAAACACCATATATTTT; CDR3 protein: CAWNNLLRTAGNTIYF
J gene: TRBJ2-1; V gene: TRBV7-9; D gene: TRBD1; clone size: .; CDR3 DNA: TGTGCCAGCAGCTTAAATTCCGGGACAGGGTCGGGGTTCTTC; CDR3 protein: CASSLNSGTGSGFF
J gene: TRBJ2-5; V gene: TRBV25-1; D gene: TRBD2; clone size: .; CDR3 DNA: TGTGCCAGCAGTGACCCCTCTAGCGGGAGGAAAGAGACCCAGTACTTC; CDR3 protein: CASSDPSSGRKETQYF
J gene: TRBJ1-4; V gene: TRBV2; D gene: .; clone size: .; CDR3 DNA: TGTGCCAGCAGGGGCGTCGGTTCAACTAATGAAAAACTGTTTTTT; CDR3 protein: CASRGVGSTNEKLFF
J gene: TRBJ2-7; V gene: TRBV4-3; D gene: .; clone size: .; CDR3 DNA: TGCGCCAGCAGCCAAGACAGGTACGAGCAGTACTTC; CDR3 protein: CASSQDRYEQYF
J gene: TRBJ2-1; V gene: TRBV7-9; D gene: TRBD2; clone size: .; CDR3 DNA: TGTGCCAGCAGCGAACAGCGGGAGTGGTCCTACAATGAGCAGTTCTTC; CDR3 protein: CASSEQREWSYNEQFF
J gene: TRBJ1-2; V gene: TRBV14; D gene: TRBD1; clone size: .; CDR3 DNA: TGTGCCAGCAGCCCCCAATACAGGGGTTATGGCTACACCTTC; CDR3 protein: CASSPQYRGYGYTF
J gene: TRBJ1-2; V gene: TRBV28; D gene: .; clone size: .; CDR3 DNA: TGTGCCAGCAGCCTATTCGGGATAGCCTATGGCTACACCTTC; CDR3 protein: CASSLFGIAYGYTF
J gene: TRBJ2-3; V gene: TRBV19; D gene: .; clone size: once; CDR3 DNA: TGTGCCAGTAGTATAGCCGGTACGCAGTATTTT; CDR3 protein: CASSIAGTQYF
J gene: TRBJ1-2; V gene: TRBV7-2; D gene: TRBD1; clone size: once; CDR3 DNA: TGTGCCAGCAGCTCCGCGGGACAGGGAAACTATGGCTACACCTTC; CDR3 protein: CASSSAGQGNYGYTF
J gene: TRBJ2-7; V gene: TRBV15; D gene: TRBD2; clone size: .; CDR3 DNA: TGTGCCACCAGCAGAGATCCCCGACTAGCGGGACTCTCCTACGAGCAGTACTTC; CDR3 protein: CATSRDPRLAGLSYEQYF
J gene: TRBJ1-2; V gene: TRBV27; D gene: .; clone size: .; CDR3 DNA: TGTGCCAGCCGGGGTGACTATGGCTACACCTTC; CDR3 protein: CASRGDYGYTF
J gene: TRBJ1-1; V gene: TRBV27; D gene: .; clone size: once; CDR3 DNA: TGTGCCAGCAGATCTTGGACGGGGAAGAACACTGAAGCTTTCTTT; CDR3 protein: CASRSWTGKNTEAFF
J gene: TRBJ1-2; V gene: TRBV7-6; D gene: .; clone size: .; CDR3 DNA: TGTGCCAGCAGCTCGGGGGAGGGGGTGATCTATGGCTACACCTTC; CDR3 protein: CASSSGEGVIYGYTF
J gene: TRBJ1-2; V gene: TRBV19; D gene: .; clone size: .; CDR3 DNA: TGTGCCAGCACCTCGGGGGGCGGCTACACCTTC; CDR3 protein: CASTSGGGYTF
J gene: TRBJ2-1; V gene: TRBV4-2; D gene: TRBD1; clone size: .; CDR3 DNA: TGTGCCAGCAGCCAACCGGGACAGGGGTTCCACAATGAGCAGTTCTTC; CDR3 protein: CASSQPGQGFHNEQFF
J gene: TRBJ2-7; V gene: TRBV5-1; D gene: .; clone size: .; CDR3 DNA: TGCGCCAGCAGCTGGGGGGACTACGAGCAGTACTTC; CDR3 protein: CASSWGDYEQYF
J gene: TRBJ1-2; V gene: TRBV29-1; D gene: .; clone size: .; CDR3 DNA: TGCAGCGTGAATCCAGGGGCGCCTGGCTACACCTTC; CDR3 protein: CSVNPGAPGYTF
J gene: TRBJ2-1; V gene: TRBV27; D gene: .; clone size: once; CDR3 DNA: TGTGCCAGCAGTTTACAGGGGTCTACGATAGTGGATGAGCAGTTCTTC; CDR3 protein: CASSLQGSTIVDEQFF
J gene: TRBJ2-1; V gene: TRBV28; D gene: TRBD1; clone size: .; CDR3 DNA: TGTGCCAGCTCTAACTCCGGGACAGGGGCCTACAATGAGCAGTTCTTC; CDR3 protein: CASSNSGTGAYNEQFF
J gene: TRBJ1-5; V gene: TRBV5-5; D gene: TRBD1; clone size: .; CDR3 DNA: TGTGCCAGCAGAATGGGGACAGGCAATCAGCCCCAGCATTTT; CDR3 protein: CASRMGTGNQPQHF
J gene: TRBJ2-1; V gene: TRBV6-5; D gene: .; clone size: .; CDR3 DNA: TGTGCCAGCAGTTCCGGGATGGCGAGTGAGCAGTTCTTC; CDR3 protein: CASSSGMASEQFF
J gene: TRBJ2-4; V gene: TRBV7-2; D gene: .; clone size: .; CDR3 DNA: TGTGCCAGCAGCTTAGTCTCAGGGTTCAAAAACATTCAGTACTTC; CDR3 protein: CASSLVSGFKNIQYF
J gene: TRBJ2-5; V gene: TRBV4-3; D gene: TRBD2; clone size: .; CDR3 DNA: TGCGCCAGCAGCCAAGATAACCAGCGGGGGGGACGAGAGACCCAGTACTTC; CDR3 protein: CASSQDNQRGGRETQYF
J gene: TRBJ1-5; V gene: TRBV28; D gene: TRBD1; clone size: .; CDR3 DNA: TGTGCCAGCAGGGGACAGGGAGGCAATCAGCCCCAGCATTTT; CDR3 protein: CASRGQGGNQPQHF
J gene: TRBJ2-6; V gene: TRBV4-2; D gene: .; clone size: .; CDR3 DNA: TGTGCCAGCAGCCAAGGTGCCAGCTCTGGGGCCAACGTCCTGACTTTC; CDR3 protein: CASSQGASSGANVLTF
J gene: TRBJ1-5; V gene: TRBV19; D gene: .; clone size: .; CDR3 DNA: TGTGCCAGTAGTATAAACGGGGGGCCCCAATATCAGCCCCAGCATTTT; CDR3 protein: CASSINGGPQYQPQHF
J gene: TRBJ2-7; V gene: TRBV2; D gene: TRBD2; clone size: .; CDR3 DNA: TGTGCCAGCAGTTTCCCGACTAGCGGGCTCTCCTACGAGCAGTACTTC; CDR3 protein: CASSFPTSGLSYEQYF
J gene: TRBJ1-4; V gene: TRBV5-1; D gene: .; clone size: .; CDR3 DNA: TGCGCCAGCAGCTTCAGTTCGGGGGAGGGCGAAAAACTGTTTTTT; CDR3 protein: CASSFSSGEGEKLFF
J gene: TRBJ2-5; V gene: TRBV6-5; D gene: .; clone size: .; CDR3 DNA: TGTGCCAGCAAAGGGGCTAGACTGGAGACCCAGTACTTC; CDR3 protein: CASKGARLETQYF
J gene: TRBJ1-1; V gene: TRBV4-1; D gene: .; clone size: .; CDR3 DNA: TGCGCCAGCAGCCAAGGCCGGGTGAACACTGAAGCTTTCTTT; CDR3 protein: CASSQGRVNTEAFF
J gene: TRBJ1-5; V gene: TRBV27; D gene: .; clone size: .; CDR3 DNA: TGTGCCAGCAGTCCCGTTTCGGGACAGCCCCAGCATTTT; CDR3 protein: CASSPVSGQPQHF
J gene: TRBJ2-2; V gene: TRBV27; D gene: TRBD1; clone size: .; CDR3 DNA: TGTGCCAGCAGTTTTGGGACAGGGATATCCGGGGAGCTGTTTTTT; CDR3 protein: CASSFGTGISGELFF
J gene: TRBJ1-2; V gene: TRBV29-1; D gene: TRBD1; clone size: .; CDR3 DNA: TGCAGCGTACCAGGGACAGACTTAAACTATGGCTACACCTTC; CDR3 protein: CSVPGTDLNYGYTF
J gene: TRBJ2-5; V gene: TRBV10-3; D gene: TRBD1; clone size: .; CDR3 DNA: TGTGCCATCAGACAGGGGGCGCGGGAGACCCAGTACTTC; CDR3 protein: CAIRQGARETQYF